The clone carrying this T cell receptor (beta chain) was seen only once. CDR3 length: 16 residues. The germline gives CDR1 SGHRS, CDR2 YFSETQ. Trimming left V 0 bases short and J 0 bases short, with 11 bases between. The data were taken from a study of OX40 agonist ivuxolimab in advanced cancers. Study context: It was permissible to have had prior anti-PD-1, anti-PD-L1 or anti-CTLA-4 therapy, and under 45% had some.

This table comes from immunoSEQ multiplex PCR, and its TCRdb copy is limited to in-frame clones, with some not included. The data contain fewer than 95,000 clones, about 86% of them singletons. This receptor was obtained from an adult with an advanced solid tumor such as melanoma, head and neck, liver or kidney cancer. Source: CD4+ or CD8+ T cells sorted from blood, taken in a trial of the OX40 agonist ivuxolimab. The chain links TRBV5-1 to TRBJ2-3; maybe TRBD1 (5 bases). The CDR3 sequence: CASSLAGRASTDTQYF. CDR3 bases: TGCGCCAGCAGCTTGGCCGGCAGGGCGAGCACAGATACGCAGTATTTT.